Each of the 17 T cell receptor beta chains below was sequenced from the same sample in a study of pediatric ulcerative colitis. The protocol was immunoSEQ multiplex PCR, while the TCRdb copy is restricted to in-frame clones and leaves out a portion. The data hold more than 50,000 clones, with approximately 87% observed a single time. Source material: blood. The receptors derive from a boy aged 5-17 years who was a control in a study of pediatric ulcerative colitis.

Comment on this clone: This same CDR3 is encoded by further DNA sequences in the sample. The V call is TRBV7-2, the J call TRBJ2-1; TRBD2 matches at 13 bases. After removal of 4 bases from V and 6 bases from J, the junction contained 3 bases not matched to a gene. Germline V CDR1 and CDR2: SGHTA, FQGNSA. This CDR3 has 15 residues. In DNA, the CDR3 is TGTGCCAGCAGCTCTGGACTAGCGGGGGTCAATGAGCAGTTCTTC. This codes for CASSSGLAGVNEQFF.

The chain has TRBV2 and TRBJ2-1; D unclear. The CDR3 runs 15 residues. The germline V and J ends were trimmed by 6 bases and 8 bases, with 20 bases remaining between them. Germline values: CDR1 SNHLY, CDR2 FYNNEI. CDR3 protein: CASRPRALVVDEQFF. CDR3 nucleotides: TGTGCCAGCAGGCCCCGGGCCCTGGTCGTCGATGAGCAGTTCTTC.

The rearrangement links TRBV9 to TRBJ1-3; D not certain. Germline CDR1 and CDR2: SGDLS and YYNGEE. V dropped 0 bases and J dropped 4 bases, with 8 bases sitting between them. The CDR3 totals 14 residues. CDR3 nucleotides: TGTGCCAGCAGCGTAGACAAGTCAGGAAACACCATATATTTT. This gives the protein CASSVDKSGNTIYF.

This chain links TRBV6-5 with TRBJ2-5; no reliable D call. The CDR3 spans 15 residues. Per germline, CDR1 MNHEY and CDR2 SVGAGI. Between the trimmed V and J ends, which lost 4 bases and 7 bases, there was a span of 19 bases. CDR3 sequence (DNA): TGTGCCAGCAGTTCAACGTACTCCCTCTTCGGGACCCAGTACTTC. The encoded protein is CASSSTYSLFGTQYF.

The chain carries TRBV6-1 and TRBJ2-7, with 10 bases that match TRBD1. The V segment lost 3 bases and the J segment 4 bases; nucleotides outside the gene matches: 3. This CDR3 is 14 amino acids long. Germline loops: CDR1 MNHNS, CDR2 SASEGT. In nucleotides, the CDR3 is TGTGCCAGCAGTGAGGGGACAGGGGTATACGAGCAGTACTTC. Amino acid sequence: CASSEGTGVYEQYF.

Only one count was recorded for this clone. The chain joins TRBV9 to TRBJ2-1; 10 bases are a match to TRBD1. Per germline, CDR1 SGDLS and CDR2 YYNGEE. The CDR3 covers 15 residues. The trim removed 3 bases at V and 7 bases at J, leaving 7 bases unmatched. The CDR3 spells CASSGGDRGRNEQFF. CDR3 in DNA: TGTGCCAGCAGCGGCGGGGACAGGGGTAGGAATGAGCAGTTCTTC.

This sequence joins TRBV6-5 and TRBJ2-1; D gene uncertain. Germline V gene sequence: CDR1 MNHEY, CDR2 SVGAGI. The CDR3 loop spans 12 amino acids. V gave up 5 bases and J gave up 4 bases, with 6 bases separating them. This chain's CDR3 is CASSANYNEQFF. The CDR3 DNA reads TGTGCCAGCAGTGCAAATTACAATGAGCAGTTCTTC.

This chain uses TRBV19 with TRBJ1-5; D ambiguous. Germline V gives CDR1 LNHDA, CDR2 SQIVND (reference sequence). The CDR3 sequence is 16 residues long. Between the trimmed V and J ends, which lost 0 bases and 1 base, there was a span of 10 bases. In DNA form, the CDR3 reads TGTGCCAGTAGTATAGAGATCGCGCAGAGCAATCAGCCCCAGCATTTT. It specifies CASSIEIAQSNQPQHF.

The chain joins TRBV6-5 to TRBJ2-2; 9 positions match TRBD1. With 8 bases clipped from V and 6 bases from J, the junction kept 4 bases outside the gene matches. The germline CDR1 and CDR2 sequences are MNHEY and SVGAGI. This CDR3 is built from 13 residues. The CDR3 coding sequence is TGTGCCAGCCCGCGACAGGGGGCCGGGGAGCTGTTTTTT. Protein: CASPRQGAGELFF.

This clone was counted once. The V gene is TRBV4-3, the J gene TRBJ1-3; 10 bases align to TRBD1. Germline trimming cut 0 bases from V and 8 bases from J; bases unmatched to any gene: 4. This CDR3 contains 15 residues. Germline V CDR1 and CDR2: LGHNA, YSLEER. CDR3 DNA: TGCGCCAGCAGCCAAGATGGGGACAGGGGTGACACCATATATTTT. It yields the protein CASSQDGDRGDTIYF.

This clone turned up a few times. The rearrangement uses TRBV2 and TRBJ1-5; D is unresolved. Trimming took 4 bases from V and 0 from J, leaving 10 bases between them. In germline, CDR1 is SNHLY, CDR2 FYNNEI. This CDR3 is 15 amino acids long. The CDR3 protein is CASSVGVDSNQPQHF. The CDR3 coding sequence is TGTGCCAGCAGTGTTGGTGTTGATAGCAATCAGCCCCAGCATTTT.

The chain combines TRBV7-9 with TRBJ2-1, with D possibly matching TRBD2 (5 bases). V gave up 0 bases and J gave up 8 bases, with 14 bases separating them. The CDR3 runs 15 residues. Looked up from germline, CDR1 is SEHNR and CDR2 is FQNEAQ (reference sequence). As DNA, the CDR3 is TGTGCCAGCAGCTTAGCGGGAGATTCTGGCGATGAGCAGTTCTTC. It translates to CASSLAGDSGDEQFF.

V is TRBV6-5 and J is TRBJ2-6, with D possibly matching TRBD2 (5 bases). Germline CDR1 reads MNHEY; CDR2 reads SVGAGI. CDR3 size: 16 residues. Between the trimmed V and J ends, which lost 2 bases and 0 bases, there was a span of 8 bases. Here the CDR3 reads CASSYLGLSGANVLTF. Written as DNA, the CDR3 is TGTGCCAGCAGTTACCTCGGACTCTCTGGGGCCAACGTCCTGACTTTC.

The CDR3 protein is CASSLRFGGYTF. CDR3 nucleotides: TGTGCCAGCAGTTTACGGTTTGGCGGCTACACCTTC. The gene calls are TRBV28 and TRBJ1-2; no clear D gene. The germline gives CDR1 MDHEN, CDR2 SYDVKM. The CDR3 contains 12 residues. The ends were cut back, 2 bases at V and 8 bases at J, with 9 bases in the middle.

This chain uses TRBV14 with TRBJ2-3; D uncertain. CDR3 length equals 16 residues. V lost 2 bases and J lost 0, with 12 bases in between. CDR1 SGHDN and CDR2 FVKESK come from the germline V gene. In DNA form, the CDR3 reads TGTGCCAGCAGCCAAAGACTGGACCTTAGCACAGATACGCAGTATTTT. It codes for CASSQRLDLSTDTQYF.

This clone showed up just a few times. The chain employs TRBV28 and TRBJ1-2; D remains ambiguous. Trimming took 5 bases from V and 6 from J, leaving 13 bases between them. Germline assignment: CDR1 MDHEN and CDR2 SYDVKM. There are 13 residues in the CDR3. The CDR3 coding sequence is TGTGCCAGCAGTGTCAGGAAGAGGGATGGCTACACCTTC. This sequence encodes CASSVRKRDGYTF.

The chain couples TRBV5-5 to TRBJ1-2; D is undetermined. Trimming cost V 0 bases and J 4 bases, with 7 bases left between them. The length of the CDR3 is 13 residues. Germline V lookup: CDR1 SGHKS, CDR2 YYEKEE (reference sequence). CDR3 in amino acids: CASSLDRAYGYTF. CDR3 nucleotides: TGTGCCAGCAGCTTGGATCGGGCCTATGGCTACACCTTC.